A selection of T cell receptor beta chains follows, all from one sample in a study of neoadjuvant anti-PD-1 for oral cavity cancer. Assay used: immunoSEQ multiplex PCR; TCRdb lists only in-frame clones, some missing. The data show about 15,000 clones, 65% to 70% seen once. The sample consisted of PBMCs, taken before nivolumab (anti-PD-1) treatment. These receptors came from a person between 40 and 79 years old with oral cavity squamous cell carcinoma. Both conserved end residues are part of each CDR3. D genes are given only for firm matches. Size tells how often a clone was seen (once, few, many) or the class of an expanded clone, and some rows leave it out.

v_gene: TRBV6-1
d_gene: TRBD1
abundance: -
j_gene: TRBJ1-4
CDR3nt: TGTGCCAGCATAGAGGGGCAGGGGGGCGAAAAACTGTTTTTT
CDR3aa: CASIEGQGGEKLFF

v_gene: TRBV7-3
d_gene: -
abundance: few
j_gene: TRBJ2-7
CDR3nt: TGTGCCAGCAGCTTAACTGGGGGTGGGCCCCGACACTTC
CDR3aa: CASSLTGGGPRHF

v_gene: TRBV28
d_gene: -
abundance: -
j_gene: TRBJ2-7
CDR3nt: TGTGCCAGCAGGGCACAGGGCGCCTACGAGCAGTACTTC
CDR3aa: CASRAQGAYEQYF

v_gene: TRBV7-8
d_gene: TRBD2
abundance: -
j_gene: TRBJ2-1
CDR3nt: TGTGCCAGCAGCATGGGACTAGGTCGCGACAATGAGCAGTTCTTC
CDR3aa: CASSMGLGRDNEQFF

v_gene: TRBV11-2
d_gene: -
abundance: -
j_gene: TRBJ1-1
CDR3nt: TGTGCCAGCAGCTCACAGGCACAGTTGAACACTGAAGCTTTCTTT
CDR3aa: CASSSQAQLNTEAFF

v_gene: TRBV28
d_gene: -
abundance: -
j_gene: TRBJ2-6
CDR3nt: TGTGCCAGCAGAATCGGGGGAGAAGGGGCCAACGTCCTGACTTTC
CDR3aa: CASRIGGEGANVLTF

v_gene: TRBV7-9
d_gene: -
abundance: -
j_gene: TRBJ2-1
CDR3nt: TGTGCCAGCAGTTCCCCCCTCGTTCTTCCCGATGAGCAGTTCTTC
CDR3aa: CASSSPLVLPDEQFF

v_gene: TRBV4-1
d_gene: -
abundance: few
j_gene: TRBJ1-6
CDR3nt: TGCGCCAGCAGCCAAGACATACCCCTGAGCTCCTATAATTCACCCCTCCACTTT
CDR3aa: CASSQDIPLSSYNSPLHF

v_gene: TRBV19
d_gene: -
abundance: -
j_gene: TRBJ2-7
CDR3nt: TGTGCCAGTAGTTTCGGGGGCTACGAGCAGTACTTC
CDR3aa: CASSFGGYEQYF

v_gene: TRBV25-1
d_gene: -
abundance: -
j_gene: TRBJ1-2
CDR3nt: TGTGCCAGCAGTGAAAGGGTGGACCTGACGAGCTACACCTTC
CDR3aa: CASSERVDLTSYTF

v_gene: TRBV5-4
d_gene: TRBD1
abundance: -
j_gene: TRBJ1-3
CDR3nt: TGTGCCAGCAGCTCCCGGGACAGGGGCTCTGGAAACACCATATATTTT
CDR3aa: CASSSRDRGSGNTIYF

v_gene: TRBV29-1
d_gene: -
abundance: -
j_gene: TRBJ2-1
CDR3nt: TGCAGCGCCGGCCCTTCAAAGGCCTACAATGAGCAGTTCTTC
CDR3aa: CSAGPSKAYNEQFF

v_gene: TRBV5-6
d_gene: TRBD2
abundance: -
j_gene: TRBJ2-7
CDR3nt: TGTGCCAGCAGCTTGGGTCTAGCGGGTAGCTCCTACGAGCAGTACTTC
CDR3aa: CASSLGLAGSSYEQYF

v_gene: TRBV9
d_gene: -
abundance: -
j_gene: TRBJ1-1
CDR3nt: TGTGCCAGCAGCGTGGGTTTAGGGCCGAACACTGAAGCTTTCTTT
CDR3aa: CASSVGLGPNTEAFF

v_gene: TRBV6-6
d_gene: -
abundance: once
j_gene: TRBJ1-4
CDR3nt: TGTGCCAGCAGAGGGGATGGGGAAAAACTGTTTTTT
CDR3aa: CASRGDGEKLFF

v_gene: TRBV28
d_gene: -
abundance: -
j_gene: TRBJ1-4
CDR3nt: TGTGCCAGCACTGGGGGGTTAAACGAAAAACTGTTTTTT
CDR3aa: CASTGGLNEKLFF

v_gene: TRBV2
d_gene: -
abundance: few
j_gene: TRBJ1-5
CDR3nt: TGTGCCAGCAGTGAAGACGGACAGCGTAATCAGCCCCAGCATTTT
CDR3aa: CASSEDGQRNQPQHF

v_gene: TRBV15
d_gene: -
abundance: few
j_gene: TRBJ1-2
CDR3nt: TGTGCCACCAGCAGAGATCGCCAGACAGGCTACACCTTC
CDR3aa: CATSRDRQTGYTF

v_gene: TRBV2
d_gene: -
abundance: -
j_gene: TRBJ1-2
CDR3nt: TGTGCCAGCAGTGCGGGGACGGGTGCTTTTTATGGCTACACCTTC
CDR3aa: CASSAGTGAFYGYTF

v_gene: TRBV6-5
d_gene: TRBD1
abundance: -
j_gene: TRBJ1-2
CDR3nt: TGTGCCAGCAGTCAGGGGGACAGGGCCTATGGCTACACCTTC
CDR3aa: CASSQGDRAYGYTF

v_gene: TRBV7-2
d_gene: -
abundance: -
j_gene: TRBJ2-3
CDR3nt: TGTGCCAGCAGCTTAGGGCCGGCGACAGATACGCAGTATTTT
CDR3aa: CASSLGPATDTQYF

v_gene: TRBV6-6
d_gene: -
abundance: -
j_gene: TRBJ2-2
CDR3nt: -
CDR3aa: CATLFRGRGGELFF

v_gene: TRBV5-6
d_gene: TRBD1
abundance: -
j_gene: TRBJ1-6
CDR3nt: TGTGCCAGCAGCCTACACAGGACAGGTGCTAATTCACCCCTCCACTTT
CDR3aa: CASSLHRTGANSPLHF

v_gene: TRBV9
d_gene: -
abundance: -
j_gene: TRBJ2-7
CDR3nt: TGTGCCAGCAGCGTAGCGGCGGGCCCCTCCTACGAGCAGTACTTC
CDR3aa: CASSVAAGPSYEQYF

v_gene: TRBV30
d_gene: TRBD2
abundance: -
j_gene: TRBJ2-3
CDR3nt: TGTGCCTGGAGTTCCCTAGCGGGGGGAACAGATACGCAGTATTTT
CDR3aa: CAWSSLAGGTDTQYF

v_gene: TRBV5-1
d_gene: TRBD2
abundance: -
j_gene: TRBJ2-7
CDR3nt: TGCGCCAGCAGCTTTCTAGCGGGACGACGCGAGCAGTACTTC
CDR3aa: CASSFLAGRREQYF

v_gene: TRBV5-4
d_gene: -
abundance: once
j_gene: TRBJ2-4
CDR3nt: TGTGCCAGCAGCTTAGGAGCGCGGGACATTCAGTACTTC
CDR3aa: CASSLGARDIQYF

v_gene: TRBV6-1
d_gene: TRBD2
abundance: -
j_gene: TRBJ2-3
CDR3nt: TGTGCCAGCAGTGAACAGCGGGGGCCCACAGATACGCAGTATTTT
CDR3aa: CASSEQRGPTDTQYF

v_gene: TRBV7-6
d_gene: -
abundance: -
j_gene: TRBJ2-1
CDR3nt: TGTGCCAGCAGCTCCGGACCGGGATACAATGAGCAGTTCTTC
CDR3aa: CASSSGPGYNEQFF

v_gene: TRBV7-2
d_gene: TRBD1
abundance: few
j_gene: TRBJ1-5
CDR3nt: TGTGCCAGCAGCAGACAGGGGTGGTTACAGCCCCAGCATTTT
CDR3aa: CASSRQGWLQPQHF

v_gene: TRBV27
d_gene: -
abundance: few
j_gene: TRBJ1-6
CDR3nt: TGTGCCAGCTCGGGCTCCTATAATTCACCCCTCCACTTT
CDR3aa: CASSGSYNSPLHF

v_gene: TRBV10-1
d_gene: -
abundance: few
j_gene: TRBJ2-7
CDR3nt: TGCGCCAGCAGTGAGTTCTCCTACGAGCAGTACTTC
CDR3aa: CASSEFSYEQYF

v_gene: TRBV7-9
d_gene: TRBD1
abundance: -
j_gene: TRBJ2-1
CDR3nt: TGTGCCAGCAGCTTAACGCAGGGGGACTACAATGAGCAGTTCTTC
CDR3aa: CASSLTQGDYNEQFF

v_gene: TRBV4-1
d_gene: -
abundance: medium-sized
j_gene: TRBJ2-4
CDR3nt: TGCGCCAGCAGCCCTAGCGCAAGAGTTAACATTCAGTACTTC
CDR3aa: CASSPSARVNIQYF

v_gene: TRBV6-5
d_gene: -
abundance: -
j_gene: TRBJ1-5
CDR3nt: TGTGCCAGCAGTTACTCTACGGATAGCAATCAGCCCCAGCATTTT
CDR3aa: CASSYSTDSNQPQHF

v_gene: TRBV7-6
d_gene: -
abundance: -
j_gene: TRBJ1-5
CDR3nt: TGTGCCAGCAGCTTAGCGGAGGCAGGCAATCAGCCCCAGCATTTT
CDR3aa: CASSLAEAGNQPQHF

v_gene: TRBV19
d_gene: TRBD2
abundance: -
j_gene: TRBJ2-7
CDR3nt: TGTGCCAGTAGTATCGCGGCGGGAGGACGGGAGCAGTACTTC
CDR3aa: CASSIAAGGREQYF

v_gene: TRBV4-1
d_gene: -
abundance: -
j_gene: TRBJ2-7
CDR3nt: TGCGCCAGCAGCCCAGAGGGGAGGCAGACCTCCTACGAGCAGTACTTC
CDR3aa: CASSPEGRQTSYEQYF

v_gene: TRBV9
d_gene: -
abundance: -
j_gene: TRBJ1-2
CDR3nt: TGTGCCAGCAGCGTAACCAGGGACTATGGCTACACCTTC
CDR3aa: CASSVTRDYGYTF

v_gene: TRBV7-2
d_gene: -
abundance: few
j_gene: TRBJ2-3
CDR3nt: TGTGCCAGCAGCTCATTTCCCAGGGGAAGCACAGATACGCAGTATTTT
CDR3aa: CASSSFPRGSTDTQYF

v_gene: TRBV4-1
d_gene: TRBD1
abundance: -
j_gene: TRBJ1-1
CDR3nt: TGCGCCAGCAGCCATGCCAGGGGGATAGAGTCAGGCGGAGAAGCTTTCTTT
CDR3aa: CASSHARGIESGGEAFF

v_gene: TRBV7-2
d_gene: -
abundance: -
j_gene: TRBJ2-1
CDR3nt: TGTGCCAGCAGCCAAGGACCTTCTAACAATGAGCAGTTCTTC
CDR3aa: CASSQGPSNNEQFF

v_gene: TRBV5-1
d_gene: TRBD1
abundance: -
j_gene: TRBJ1-2
CDR3nt: TGCGCCAGCACCTACGAGGGACAGGGCCTGGGCGGCTACACCTTC
CDR3aa: CASTYEGQGLGGYTF

v_gene: TRBV18
d_gene: -
abundance: -
j_gene: TRBJ2-5
CDR3nt: TGTGCCAGCTCACCGGCCCGGGAGACCCAGTACTTC
CDR3aa: CASSPARETQYF

v_gene: TRBV11-2
d_gene: -
abundance: -
j_gene: TRBJ1-5
CDR3nt: TGTGCCAGCAGTTGGGGCGGCAGCAATCAGCCCCAGCATTTT
CDR3aa: CASSWGGSNQPQHF

v_gene: TRBV6-1
d_gene: -
abundance: -
j_gene: TRBJ2-2
CDR3nt: TGTGCCAGCACCCCCCGTGCGCGGCGGAACGGGGAGCTGTTTTTT
CDR3aa: CASTPRARRNGELFF

v_gene: TRBV30
d_gene: -
abundance: few
j_gene: TRBJ1-5
CDR3nt: TGTGCCTGGACGGCTATGAGCAATCAGCCCCAGCATTTT
CDR3aa: CAWTAMSNQPQHF

v_gene: TRBV7-6
d_gene: -
abundance: -
j_gene: TRBJ1-1
CDR3nt: TGTGCCAGCAGCTTAGGAGGGAGGAGCACTGAAGCTTTCTTT
CDR3aa: CASSLGGRSTEAFF

v_gene: TRBV7-8
d_gene: TRBD2
abundance: -
j_gene: TRBJ2-1
CDR3nt: TGTGCCAGCAGCGGGGGAGCGGGGACTAAATTGGATGAGCAGTTCTTC
CDR3aa: CASSGGAGTKLDEQFF

v_gene: TRBV7-9
d_gene: TRBD1
abundance: once
j_gene: TRBJ1-2
CDR3nt: TGTGCCAGCAGCGTCCGGGACAGGGGTAGCCTCTTC
CDR3aa: CASSVRDRGSLF

v_gene: TRBV19
d_gene: TRBD1
abundance: -
j_gene: TRBJ2-3
CDR3nt: TGTGCCAGCGAGGACAGGGGCATGCAGTATTTT
CDR3aa: CASEDRGMQYF

v_gene: TRBV5-1
d_gene: TRBD1
abundance: -
j_gene: TRBJ1-1
CDR3nt: TGCGCCAGCAGCTTGTCCGGGACAGGCGTGAACACTGAAGCTTTCTTT
CDR3aa: CASSLSGTGVNTEAFF

v_gene: TRBV5-1
d_gene: TRBD1
abundance: -
j_gene: TRBJ2-7
CDR3nt: TGCGCCAGCAGCTTAGCCGGACAGGGGGTAGGTGGGCAGTACTTC
CDR3aa: CASSLAGQGVGGQYF

v_gene: TRBV2
d_gene: TRBD2
abundance: -
j_gene: TRBJ2-7
CDR3nt: TGTGCCAGCCGGGGAGGGCGTGGTCTTTTGTCCTACGAGCAGTACTTC
CDR3aa: CASRGGRGLLSYEQYF

v_gene: TRBV29-1
d_gene: -
abundance: -
j_gene: TRBJ2-5
CDR3nt: TGCAGCGCCGGACAGCTCGAGGGGGAGACCCAGTACTTC
CDR3aa: CSAGQLEGETQYF

v_gene: TRBV6-1
d_gene: -
abundance: -
j_gene: TRBJ2-4
CDR3nt: TGTGCCAGCAGTGGAGAAGACAGGACCATTCAGTACTTC
CDR3aa: CASSGEDRTIQYF

v_gene: TRBV6-5
d_gene: -
abundance: -
j_gene: TRBJ1-2
CDR3nt: TGTGCCAGCAGTTACTTAGGACAGCGAAGCTATGGCTACACCTTC
CDR3aa: CASSYLGQRSYGYTF